The sequence of this T cell receptor beta chain was determined in a study of blood T cell repertoires in COVID-19. Study in general: Specimens from acute and convalescent COVID-19 originated in the United States, Italy and Spain.

This CDR3 is 14 amino acids long. The germline gives CDR1 GTSNPN, CDR2 SVGIG (reference sequence). Trimming removed 2 bases from V and 3 bases from J, with 11 bases in between. The data were produced by immunoSEQ multiplex PCR, yet TCRdb's version contains in-frame clones alone and is incomplete. The table has about 120,000 clones, less than 75% seen once. Specimen: peripheral blood. This TCR derives from a human donor with acute or convalescent COVID-19. The donor label of this sample is uncertain. This rearrangement joins TRBV30 to TRBJ2-4; perhaps TRBD1 as D (6 bases). This CDR3 is CAWSSRGDKNIQYF. Written as DNA, the CDR3 is TGTGCCTGGAGTAGCAGGGGCGACAAAAACATTCAGTACTTC.